Included here is one T cell receptor (beta chain) sequence, with context. Its cognate antigen is unknown. The sample is drawn from a study of regulatory T cells in long-lasting Graves disease. The study's findings and limits: Patients with persistent Graves' had lower TCR diversity than newly diagnosed patients. A limited number of samples was an acknowledged limitation.

Looked up from germline, CDR1 is LNHNV and CDR2 is YYDKDF (reference sequence). This CDR3 is built from 14 residues. V was pared by 7 bases and J by 5 bases, with 15 bases between. Building the TCR beta libraries relied on iRepertoire HTBI primers, and CDR3 regions underwent Arm-PCR. One entry per CDR3 protein, called by TCRdb with MiXCR from the multiplex PCR reads. The profile covers 250,000 to 400,000 distinct CDR3 sequences, with 15% to 20% appearing a single time and around 37% taken by the ten largest. Regarding time point: newly diagnosed GD, antithyroid drugs for less than 3 months. PBMCs provided the RNA from which the TCR library was made.

Sample: peripheral blood mononuclear cells (PBMCs), taken at new diagnosis, from a patient treated with antithyroid drugs. The V call is TRBV15, the J call TRBJ2-1; no definite D call. The source is a female donor with Graves disease. Here the CDR3 DNA reads TGTGCCACCACCCCGTTCGGGCCCCACAATGAGCAGTTCTTC. This sequence encodes CATTPFGPHNEQFF.